What follows are 29 T cell receptor beta chains derived from one specimen sequenced in a study of blood T cell repertoires in COVID-19 (dated by TCRdb to the early 2020s). Libraries were prepared through the immunoSEQ multiplex PCR assay. The clones in this table, taken by TCRdb from immuneACCESS, are in-frame only. Not every clone is retained; where verified, under half of the shortfall comes from an unresolved V gene, and the cause of the rest is unknown. Across this sample there are some 280,000 clones, with 85% seen only once. Together, the top ten hold 4.1% of the sample. Sequenced sample: peripheral blood. The receptors were gathered from a woman in her fifties or sixties with active or convalescent COVID-19.

The CDR3 nucleotides are TGCGCCAGCAGCCAAGGGACAGCTATATTCGGCGAGCAGTACTTC. Residues: CASSQGTAIFGEQYF. V gene TRBV4-1 combines with J gene TRBJ2-7, with D maybe TRBD1 (6 bases). CDR3 length: 15 amino acids. Between the trimmed V and J ends, which lost 1 base and 6 bases, there was a span of 16 bases. Germline CDR1 is MGHRA and CDR2 is YSYEKL.

The genes are TRBV7-8 and TRBJ1-6; tentatively, D is TRBD1 (5 bases). CDR1 and CDR2 from the germline V gene are SGHVS and FQNEAQ. V was shortened by 5 bases and J by 10 bases, with 21 bases between the two germline ends. CDR3 length equals 16 residues. CDR3 protein: CASSISWFGRDSPLHF. The CDR3 region has the DNA TGTGCCAGCAGCATATCCTGGTTCGGGCGGGACTCACCCCTCCACTTT. Full variable domain (rest looked up from reference TRBV7-8 and TRBJ1-6): GAGVSQSPRYKVAKRGQDVALRCDPISGHVSLFWYQQALGQGPEFLTYFQNEAQLDKSGLPSDRFFAERPEGSVSTLKIQRTQQEDSAVYLCASSISWFGRDSPLHFGNGTRLTVT.

The chain uses TRBV30 and TRBJ2-7, with TRBD2 matching 7 bases. The CDR3 covers 14 residues. V was pared by 5 bases and J by 3 bases, with 10 bases of the junction left unmatched. The germline gives CDR1 GTSNPN, CDR2 SVGIG (reference sequence). CDR3 protein: CAWAPGGVVYEQYF. The CDR3 DNA reads TGTGCCTGGGCCCCGGGGGGAGTTGTCTACGAGCAGTACTTC.

The chain employs TRBV19 and TRBJ2-6; 9 bases match TRBD1. The CDR3 has 18 residues. Per the germline V gene, CDR1 is LNHDA and CDR2 is SQIVND (reference sequence). J was trimmed by 0 bases and V by 3 bases; bases with no gene match: 6. CDR3 protein: CASSMGQGFRSGANVLTF. The CDR3 bases are TGTGCCAGTAGTATGGGACAGGGTTTTCGCTCTGGGGCCAACGTCCTGACTTTC.

The chain uses TRBV18 and TRBJ1-6; 7 bases are shared with TRBD1. The V and J ends lost 6 bases and 6 bases, in that order; junction bases with no gene match: 8. CDR1 and CDR2 (germline): KGHSH, LQKENI. The CDR3 is 15 amino acids. The CDR3 bases are TGTGCCAGCTCCCCGGTGGGACAGAGTAATTCACCCCTCCACTTT. It translates to CASSPVGQSNSPLHF.

This chain joins TRBV2 and TRBJ2-1, with D possibly being TRBD2 (6 bases). The CDR3 totals 14 residues. V was cut by 5 bases and J by 9 bases, with 17 bases left in between. CDR1 is SNHLY and CDR2 is FYNNEI in the germline V gene. The CDR3 reads CASSWDPFGGEQFF. Written as DNA, the CDR3 is TGTGCCAGCAGTTGGGACCCGTTCGGGGGTGAGCAGTTCTTC.

V and J are TRBV5-1 and TRBJ1-1; 7 nucleotides line up with TRBD1. There are 13 residues in the CDR3. Per germline, CDR1 SGHRS and CDR2 YFSETQ. With 5 bases clipped from V and 1 base from J, the junction kept 2 bases outside the gene matches. In DNA, the CDR3 is TGCGCCAGCAGTCGGACAGGGAACACTGAAGCTTTCTTT. Translating gives CASSRTGNTEAFF.

CDR3 in DNA: TGTGCCAGCAGCCGGCCCAGCCATCCAGGGACTAGCGGCACAGATACGCAGTATTTT. It specifies CASSRPSHPGTSGTDTQYF. This chain joins TRBV16 and TRBJ2-3; 10 bases match TRBD2. V lost 4 bases, J lost 1 base, and 14 bases stayed unmatched. This CDR3 contains 19 residues. The germline V gene encodes CDR1 KGHSY and CDR2 FQNENV.

V gene TRBV2 combines with J gene TRBJ1-6; 7 bases align to TRBD1. The CDR3 covers 15 residues. Per germline, CDR1 SNHLY and CDR2 FYNNEI. The ends lost 0 bases at V and 7 bases at J; junction bases unmatched: 3. CDR3: CASSEAAGGNSPLHF. DNA of the CDR3: TGTGCCAGCAGTGAAGCGGCAGGGGGGAATTCACCCCTCCACTTT.

The chain uses TRBV3-1 (or the pseudogene TRBV3-2) and TRBJ2-3; unclear D gene. This CDR3 is built from 13 residues. Looked up from germline, CDR1 is LGHDT and CDR2 is YNNKEL (reference sequence). The germline V and J ends were trimmed by 3 bases and 5 bases, with 9 bases remaining between them. This chain's CDR3 is CASSQVTRDTQYF. CDR3 coding DNA: TGTGCCAGCAGCCAGGTGACTCGAGATACGCAGTATTTT.

J is TRBJ2-2 and V is TRBV2, with 8 bases matching TRBD2. The CDR3 sequence is 17 residues long. Germline CDR1 and CDR2: SNHLY and FYNNEI. J gave up 8 bases and V 0 bases, and 11 bases lay outside the gene matches. The CDR3 DNA is TGTGCCAGCAGTGAAGCCGGGCTAGCGGGCCTCCTAGGGGAGCTGTTTTTT. It yields the protein CASSEAGLAGLLGELFF.

The V and J genes are TRBV6-5 and TRBJ1-2, with D tentatively TRBD1 (6 bases). The germline V gene has CDR1 MNHEY and CDR2 SVGAGI. The CDR3 loop spans 15 amino acids. The germline V and J ends were trimmed by 8 bases and 5 bases, with 21 bases remaining between them. In DNA form, the CDR3 reads TGTGCCAGCGGGCCAGACCCCGGACAGAGTTATGGCTACACCTTC. Encoded protein: CASGPDPGQSYGYTF.

This clone was seen a few times. DNA for the CDR3: TGTGCCAGCAGCTCCACGGGACTAGCGACCGATGAGCAGTTCTTC. Protein product: CASSSTGLATDEQFF. The chain combines TRBV7-3 with TRBJ2-1; 10 nucleotides line up with TRBD2. CDR1 is SGHTA and CDR2 is FQGTGA in the germline V gene. V lost 4 bases to trimming and J lost 8 bases; unmatched junction nucleotides: 8. This CDR3 is built from 15 residues.

The gene calls are TRBV5-4 and TRBJ2-2; 8 nucleotides agree with TRBD2. Trimming took 4 bases from V and 7 from J; bases not matched to a gene: 12. The CDR3 extends over 16 amino acids. CDR1 and CDR2 (germline): SGHNT, YYREEE (reference sequence). The CDR3 bases are TGTGCCAGCAGCAACCCGACTAGCGAGAGGGGCGGGGAGCTGTTTTTT. It is translated as CASSNPTSERGGELFF.

A note on this clone: A much larger clone differs from this one at a single base, so this may be a read error. V usage is TRBV5-4 and J usage is TRBJ2-7; TRBD1 agrees at 9 bases. This CDR3 has 13 residues. Germline lookup yields CDR1 SGHNT and CDR2 YYREEE (reference sequence). The CDR3, as DNA: TGTGTCAGCAGCTTGGGACAGGGCTACGAGCAGTACTTC. This translates into CVSSLGQGYEQYF. Full variable domain (rest looked up from reference TRBV5-4 and TRBJ2-7): ETGVTQSPTHLIKTRGQQVTLRCSSQSGHNTVSWYQQALGQGPQFIFQYYREEENGRGNFPPRFSGLQFPNYSSELNVNALELDDSALYLCVSSLGQGYEQYFGPGTRLTVT.

The chain recombines TRBV5-1 with TRBJ2-2; maybe TRBD1 (5 bases). The CDR3 length is 16 residues. CDR1 is SGHRS and CDR2 is YFSETQ in the germline V gene. V lost 4 bases to trimming and J lost 2 bases, with 15 bases between them. DNA for the CDR3: TGCGCCAGCAGCACAGACAGCCAGGTCAACACCGGGGAGCTGTTTTTT. This translates into CASSTDSQVNTGELFF.

The gene calls are TRBV6-1 and TRBJ1-3, with D possibly being TRBD1 (5 bases). The germline CDR1 and CDR2 sequences are MNHNS and SASEGT. V was pared by 3 bases and J by 0 bases, with 12 bases between. This CDR3 contains 16 residues. CDR3 nucleotides: TGTGCCAGCAGTGACGGGGGGAGTCGCTCTGGAAACACCATATATTTT. Translated, it gives CASSDGGSRSGNTIYF.

A single count supports this clone. J is TRBJ1-6 and V is TRBV28; the match to TRBD1 covers 10 bases. The CDR3 runs to 17 residues. After removal of 4 bases from V and 5 bases from J, the junction contained 8 bases not matched to a gene. Per germline, CDR1 MDHEN and CDR2 SYDVKM. For the CDR3, the DNA is TGTGCCAGCAGTTGGGTCTGGACAGGGGGTGATAATTCACCCCTCCACTTT. It translates to CASSWVWTGGDNSPLHF.

The CDR3 DNA sequence: TGTGCCAGCAGTACCCGGGACAGGGGGCGGAATTCACCCCTCCACTTT. This gives the protein CASSTRDRGRNSPLHF. The gene calls are TRBV2 and TRBJ1-6; TRBD1 aligns across 12 bases. With 5 bases clipped from V and 7 bases from J, the junction kept 6 bases outside the gene matches. Germline CDR1 is SNHLY and CDR2 is FYNNEI. The CDR3 has 16 amino acids.

This clone has just one count. V and J are TRBV20-1 and TRBJ2-1, with 9 bases identical to TRBD2. The J segment lost 6 bases and the V segment lost 3 bases, leaving 6 bases of the junction unmatched. CDR1 and CDR2 (germline): DFQATT, SNEGSKA (reference sequence). CDR3 length equals 14 residues. Written as DNA, the CDR3 is TGCAGTGCTAGTTCTAGCGGGATGATCAATGAGCAGTTCTTC. Protein product: CSASSSGMINEQFF.

At least ten counts were recorded for this clone. The rearrangement uses TRBV2 and TRBJ2-6, with D tentatively TRBD1 (5 bases). The CDR3 is 15 residues long. Germline V gene lookup returns CDR1 SNHLY and CDR2 FYNNEI. The V gene lost 2 bases and the J gene lost 5 bases, with 10 bases spanning the gap. The CDR3 here is CASSEWGERANVLTF. The CDR3 bases are TGTGCCAGCAGTGAATGGGGCGAACGGGCCAACGTCCTGACTTTC.

CDR3 loop: CSASQGRSNSPLHF. CDR3 sequence (DNA): TGCAGTGCTAGTCAGGGTCGGTCGAATTCACCCCTCCACTTT. This sequence joins TRBV20-1 and TRBJ1-6; D is possibly TRBD1 (5 bases). V lost 3 bases to trimming and J lost 7 bases, with 13 bases between them. The CDR3 has 14 residues. Germline V gives CDR1 DFQATT, CDR2 SNEGSKA (reference sequence).

V and J are TRBV7-2 and TRBJ1-1; 7 bases match TRBD1. With V trimmed by 5 bases and J by 7 bases, 7 bases remained unmatched. Germline-derived CDR1 and CDR2 are SGHTA and FQGNSA. The CDR3 contains 13 residues. For the CDR3, the DNA is TGTGCCAGCAGCCGCAGACAGGGACTTGAAGCTTTCTTT. Protein: CASSRRQGLEAFF.

The chain links TRBV6-5 to TRBJ2-5, with TRBD1 identical over 7 bases. The germline gives CDR1 MNHEY, CDR2 SVGAGI. The CDR3 is made up of 13 amino acids. The V gene end was trimmed by 6 bases and the J gene end by 1 base; junction bases not matched to a gene: 2. The CDR3 sequence: CASRGQLQETQYF. The CDR3 coding sequence is TGTGCCAGCAGGGGACAGCTCCAAGAGACCCAGTACTTC.

The chain recombines TRBV6-5 with TRBJ1-2; possible D gene TRBD1, 5 bases. The germline V gene has CDR1 MNHEY and CDR2 SVGAGI. V lost 2 bases, J lost 3 bases, and 10 bases lay in between. The CDR3 has 14 residues. The CDR3 is CASSYKQGHYGYTF. CDR3 bases: TGTGCCAGCAGTTACAAGCAGGGCCACTATGGCTACACCTTC.

The V call is TRBV18, the J call TRBJ1-3; 8 bases agree with TRBD1. Germline V lookup: CDR1 KGHSH, CDR2 LQKENI. This CDR3 is built from 15 residues. With 5 bases clipped from V and 0 bases from J, the junction kept 3 bases outside the gene matches. CDR3 DNA: TGTGCCAGCTCAGGGACAGGACCCTCTGGAAACACCATATATTTT. This codes for CASSGTGPSGNTIYF.

V gene TRBV2 combines with J gene TRBJ2-5; TRBD2 aligns across 7 bases. The germline V gene has CDR1 SNHLY and CDR2 FYNNEI. V lost 8 bases, J lost 7 bases, and 7 bases stayed unmatched. The CDR3 loop spans 12 amino acids. The CDR3 sequence is CASPSGGGTQYF. The CDR3 DNA is TGTGCCAGCCCCTCCGGCGGGGGGACCCAGTACTTC. Complete variable domain (other parts from reference TRBV2 and TRBJ2-5): EPEVTQTPSHQVTQMGQEVILRCVPISNHLYFYWYRQILGQKVEFLVSFYNNEISEKSEIFDDQFSVERPDGSNFTLKIRSTKLEDSAMYFCASPSGGGTQYFGPGTRLLVL.

The chain employs TRBV12-3 or TRBV12-4 and TRBJ1-2; D is possibly TRBD1 (5 bases). Between the trimmed V and J ends, which lost 1 base and 8 bases, there was a span of 11 bases. The CDR3 spans 13 residues. The CDR3 protein is CASSLGGVRGYTF. CDR3 in DNA: TGTGCCAGCAGTTTAGGGGGGGTGCGAGGCTACACCTTC.

V and J are TRBV6-5 and TRBJ2-2; D perhaps matches TRBD2 (6 bases). The germline gives CDR1 MNHEY, CDR2 SVGAGI. The CDR3 sequence is 14 residues long. Between the trimmed V and J ends, which lost 6 bases and 6 bases, there was a span of 14 bases. The chain's CDR3 is CASSPRRGPGELFF. For the CDR3, the DNA is TGTGCCAGCAGCCCCCGGAGGGGCCCCGGGGAGCTGTTTTTT.